This T cell receptor beta chain came from a study of blood T cell repertoires in COVID-19. Study-level background: Donors in the United States, Italy and Spain gave samples during acute or convalescent COVID-19. PBMCs, B-cell-depleted T cells, or T cells provided the cDNA or gDNA that made up the material.

A remark on this clone: Other DNA sequences in this specimen translate into the identical CDR3.

Per the authors' pipeline: From reference gene primer amplification, estimates of nucleated cell counts were derived. Sequencing was performed with immunoSEQ multiplex PCR; in TCRdb, only in-frame clones are kept and a portion is missing. D and trimming come from the DNA, and the V and J calls and clone size come from that table. This repertoire shows around 68,000 clones, over 70% found once; its top ten account for 2% to 2.5%. From germline, CDR1 is MNHEY and CDR2 SVGAGI. The CDR3 runs 15 residues. Trimming took off 6 bases at V and 7 bases at J, with 21 bases between the two ends. The chain employs TRBV6-5 and TRBJ1-2; D gene uncertain. The receptor comes from a human donor in a cohort sampled during active COVID-19. The sequenced material came from peripheral blood. The CDR3 region has the DNA TGTGCCAGCAGACCAACTGAGGGTTTCCTGAGTGGCTACACCTTC. Translating it yields CASRPTEGFLSGYTF.